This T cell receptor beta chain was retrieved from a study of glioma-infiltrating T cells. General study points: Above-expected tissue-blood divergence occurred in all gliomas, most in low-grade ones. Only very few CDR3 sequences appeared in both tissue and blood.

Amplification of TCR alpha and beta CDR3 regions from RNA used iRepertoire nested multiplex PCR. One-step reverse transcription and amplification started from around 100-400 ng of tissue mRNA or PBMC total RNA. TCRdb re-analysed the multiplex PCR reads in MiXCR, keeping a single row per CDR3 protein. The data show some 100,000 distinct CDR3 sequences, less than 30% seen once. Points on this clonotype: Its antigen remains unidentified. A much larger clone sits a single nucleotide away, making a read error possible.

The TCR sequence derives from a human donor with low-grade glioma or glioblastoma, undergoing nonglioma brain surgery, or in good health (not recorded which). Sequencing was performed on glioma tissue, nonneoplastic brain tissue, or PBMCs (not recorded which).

CDR3 sequence reads: CASSSNDKTGNTTYF. CDR3 nucleotides: TGTGCCAGCAGCTCCAACGACAAAACTGGAAACACCACATATTTT. The rearrangement joins TRBV7-3 to TRBJ1-3; D call uncertain. The germline V gene has CDR1 SGHTA and CDR2 FQGTGA. The CDR3 is 15 amino acids.